The clone carrying this TCR beta chain was observed a few times. Its antigen is as yet unknown. After removal of 6 bases from V and 8 bases from J, the junction contained 7 bases not matched to a gene. The CDR3 consists of 13 residues. The sample is drawn from a study of tumor and adjacent non-tumor tissue in lung cancer. As for the study in general: Histology: around twelve adenocarcinoma, 2 squamous cell carcinoma, 1 small cell lung cancer.

A modified ARM-PCR protocol with three rounds of nested PCR amplified TCRbeta. TCRdb independently ran MiXCR on the multiplex PCR reads; one entry per CDR3 protein. The table has about 200,000 distinct CDR3 sequences, 71% seen once; the top ten hold about 23%. No cell sorting was done before RNA was extracted from the tissue. General study points: Tumor repertoires had a smaller top 100 clone share than normal lung. Compared with tumor, normal lung showed significantly lower TCR diversity. Patients with more diverse tumor TCRs had worse survival.

The material sequenced was lung tumor tissue. The TCR comes from a man between 60 and 70 years old with non-small cell lung cancer. The V call is TRBV12-3 or TRBV12-4, the J call TRBJ2-4, with 7 positions matching TRBD1. CDR3: CASRADRADIQYF. The CDR3 nucleotides read TGTGCCAGCAGGGCTGACAGGGCGGACATTCAGTACTTC.